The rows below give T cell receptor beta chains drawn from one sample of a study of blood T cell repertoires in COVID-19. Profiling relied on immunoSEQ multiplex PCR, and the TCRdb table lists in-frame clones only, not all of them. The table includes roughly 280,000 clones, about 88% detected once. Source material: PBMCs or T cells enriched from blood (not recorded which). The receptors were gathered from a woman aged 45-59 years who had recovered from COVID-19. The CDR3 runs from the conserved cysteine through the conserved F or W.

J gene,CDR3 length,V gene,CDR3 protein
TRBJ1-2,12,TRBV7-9,CASSLDAGGYTF
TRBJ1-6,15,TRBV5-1,CASSPQGNYNSPLHF
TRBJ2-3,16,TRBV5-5,CASSLGGRQSTDTQYF
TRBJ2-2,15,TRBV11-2,CASSSLAGATGELFF
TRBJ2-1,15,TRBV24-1,CATSDLLEAHNEQFF
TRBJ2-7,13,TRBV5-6,CASERTGTYEQYF
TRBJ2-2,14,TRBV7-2,CASRLAGGTGELFF
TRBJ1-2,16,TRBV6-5,CASSYSKAGDTYGYTF
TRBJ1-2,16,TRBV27,CASSLRTPHPAYGYTF
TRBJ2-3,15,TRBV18,CASSPLSGSTDTQYF
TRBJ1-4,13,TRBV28,CASSLVTPGKLFF
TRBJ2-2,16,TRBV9,CASSVGLAGGPGELFF
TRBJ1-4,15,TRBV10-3,CAISAGEKGNEKLFF
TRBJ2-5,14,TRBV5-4,CASSSGQQQWTQYF
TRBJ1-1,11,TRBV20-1,CSGRRGTEAFF
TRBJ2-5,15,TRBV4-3,CASSFRQGVGETQYF
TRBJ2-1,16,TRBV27,CASSYSTSGRFDEQFF
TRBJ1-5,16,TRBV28,CASSSPRGEGNQPQHF
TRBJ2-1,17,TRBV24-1,CATSALNRGLSYNEQFF
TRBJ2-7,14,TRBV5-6,CASSLYRAPYEQYF
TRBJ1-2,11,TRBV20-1,CSATRGPGYTF
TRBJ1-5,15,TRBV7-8,CASSREGQGNQPQHF